This is a list of T cell receptor beta chains from one sample in a study of shared clonotypes between healthy human individuals. TCRdb keeps only in-frame clones here, not all; method: immunoSEQ multiplex PCR. The sample has roughly 410,000 clones; about 96% are singletons. Sequences were obtained from memory CD8+ T cells sorted from blood. These receptor sequences come from a man aged 25-45 years in good health. Each CDR3 is given with its conserved first and last residue. The order of the fields is clone size, V gene, D gene, J gene, CDR3 DNA, CDR3 protein. The D gene is left open where the match is weak. Clone size appears in some rows only: once, few, many, or a class for an expanded clone.

.	TRBV5-4	.	TRBJ1-4	TGTGCCAGCAGCGCCTGGGGGGAAAAACTGTTTTTT	CASSAWGEKLFF
.	TRBV7-9	.	TRBJ2-3	TGTGCCAGCAGCTTCCTAGTCACAGATACGCAGTATTTT	CASSFLVTDTQYF
.	TRBV9	TRBD1	TRBJ2-1	TGTGCCAGCAGCGTATGGACAGGGGAGTCCGATGAGCAGTTCTTC	CASSVWTGESDEQFF
.	TRBV6-5	.	TRBJ2-1	TGTGCCAGCAGGGCCAACAGGGTGAATGAGCAGTTCTTC	CASRANRVNEQFF
.	TRBV7-6	.	TRBJ2-3	TGTGCCAGCAGCTTAGGGAGGGACAAAGGGCGGCATACGCAGTATTTT	CASSLGRDKGRHTQYF
.	TRBV6-6	.	TRBJ1-5	TGTGCCAGCAGTTGGAAGCAGGGTTTGTCCCAGCATTTT	CASSWKQGLSQHF
.	TRBV30	.	TRBJ2-7	TGTGCCTGGAGTATTAAAGAAGGGCAGTACTTC	CAWSIKEGQYF
.	TRBV27	TRBD2	TRBJ2-1	TGTGCCAGCAGTTTGCGGGAGACTTCCTACAATGAGCAGTTCTTC	CASSLRETSYNEQFF
.	TRBV4-2	TRBD2	TRBJ2-1	TGTGCCAGCAGCCAAGAAGCGGGACTGCTCTACAATGAGCAGTTCTTC	CASSQEAGLLYNEQFF
.	TRBV7-7	TRBD2	TRBJ2-5	TGTGCTAGCAGCGGACTAGCGGGAGAGACCCAGTACTTC	CASSGLAGETQYF
.	TRBV6-6	.	TRBJ2-7	TGTGCCAGCAAAATCCCGACCAGGGCAGGGGCATACGAGCAGTACTTC	CASKIPTRAGAYEQYF
.	TRBV15	TRBD2	TRBJ2-3	TGTGCCACCAGCGAAGCTAGCGGAGTCACAGATACGCAGTATTTT	CATSEASGVTDTQYF
.	TRBV5-1	TRBD2	TRBJ2-5	TGCGCCAGCAGCTGGGCAAGAGCGGGAGGGCCAGGAGAGACCCAGTACTTC	CASSWARAGGPGETQYF
.	TRBV29-1	TRBD2	TRBJ2-1	TGCAGCGTTGAACCCGGGAGGACTTTGGGCAGGGAGCAGTTCTTC	CSVEPGRTLGREQFF
.	TRBV29-1	TRBD1	TRBJ1-2	TGCAGCGTCTTGGACAGGGACGGCTACACCTTC	CSVLDRDGYTF
.	TRBV6-4	.	TRBJ1-4	TGTGCCAGCAGTGCAGGAACTAATGAAAAACTGTTTTTT	CASSAGTNEKLFF
.	TRBV21-1	.	TRBJ1-5	TGTGCCAGCAGCAAAGACCGGAGGGGGGATCAGCCCCAGCATTTT	CASSKDRRGDQPQHF
once	TRBV20-1	.	TRBJ2-5	TGCAGTGCTATTGACGAGACCCAGTACTTC	CSAIDETQYF
.	TRBV5-1	TRBD2	TRBJ2-3	TGCGCCAGCAGCTCGGGACTAGCACCAGATACGCAGTATTTT	CASSSGLAPDTQYF
.	TRBV29-1	TRBD1	TRBJ2-2	TGCAGCGTCGACGACAGGGGCGGGGAGCTGTTTTTT	CSVDDRGGELFF
.	TRBV4-1	TRBD2	TRBJ2-2	TGCGCCAGCAGCCAAGATCCAGGACTAGCGGGAGGAGGTGGGGAGCTGTTTTTT	CASSQDPGLAGGGGELFF
.	TRBV6-1	.	TRBJ2-3	TGTGCCAGCCGTGAGCCTAGGCTCACAGATACGCAGTATTTT	CASREPRLTDTQYF
.	TRBV2	.	TRBJ2-5	TGTGCCAGCACTAATAGCGACCAAGAGACCCAGTACTTC	CASTNSDQETQYF
.	TRBV6-1	.	TRBJ1-5	TGTGCCAGCAGTGAAATAGTGACAGGATTTCAGCCCCAGCATTTT	CASSEIVTGFQPQHF
.	TRBV28	.	TRBJ1-5	TGTGCCAGCAGTTTAGGACAAAATCAGCCCCAGCATTTT	CASSLGQNQPQHF
.	TRBV5-1	.	TRBJ1-1	TGCGCCAGCAGCCGGGATACAGGGGAAGCTTTCTTT	CASSRDTGEAFF
.	TRBV7-8	TRBD2	TRBJ2-5	TGTGCCAGCAGTTTAGCGGGAGTAGAGACCCAGTACTTC	CASSLAGVETQYF
.	TRBV30	.	TRBJ1-3	TGTGCCTGGACAGGCTCTGGAAACACCATATATTTT	CAWTGSGNTIYF
.	TRBV5-1	.	TRBJ2-5	TGCGCCAGCCGAAGAGGGTTAGTGGAGACCCAGTACTTC	CASRRGLVETQYF
.	TRBV5-6	TRBD2	TRBJ2-3	TGTGCCAGCAGCTTCCGGGGGGTTCGCACAGATACGCAGTATTTT	CASSFRGVRTDTQYF
.	TRBV5-1	.	TRBJ2-5	TGCGCCAGCAGCTTGTACCCAGGGTTCCAAGAGACCCAGTACTTC	CASSLYPGFQETQYF
.	TRBV5-6	.	TRBJ2-1	TGTGCCAGCTCGCGAACCGGGGTTGAGCAGTTCTTC	CASSRTGVEQFF